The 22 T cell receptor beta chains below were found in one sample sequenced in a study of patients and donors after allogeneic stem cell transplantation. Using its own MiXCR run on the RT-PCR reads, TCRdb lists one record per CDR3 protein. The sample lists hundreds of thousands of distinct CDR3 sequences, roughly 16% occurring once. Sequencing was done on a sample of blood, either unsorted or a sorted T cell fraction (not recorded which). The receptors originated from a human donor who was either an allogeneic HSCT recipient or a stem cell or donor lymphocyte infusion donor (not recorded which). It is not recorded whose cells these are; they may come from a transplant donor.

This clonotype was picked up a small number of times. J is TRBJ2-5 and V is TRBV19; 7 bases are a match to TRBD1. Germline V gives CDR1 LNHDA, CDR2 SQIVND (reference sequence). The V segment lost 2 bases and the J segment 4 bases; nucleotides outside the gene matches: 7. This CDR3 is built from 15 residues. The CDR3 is CASSIRGQGRETQYF. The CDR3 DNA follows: TGTGCCAGTAGTATAAGGGGGCAGGGGAGAGAGACCCAGTACTTC.

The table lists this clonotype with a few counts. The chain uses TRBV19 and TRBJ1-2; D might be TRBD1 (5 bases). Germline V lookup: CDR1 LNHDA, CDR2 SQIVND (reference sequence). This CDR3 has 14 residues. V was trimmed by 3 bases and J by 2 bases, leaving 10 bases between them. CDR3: CASSISRANYGYTF. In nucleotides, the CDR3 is TGTGCCAGTAGTATCTCCAGGGCGAACTATGGCTACACCTTC.

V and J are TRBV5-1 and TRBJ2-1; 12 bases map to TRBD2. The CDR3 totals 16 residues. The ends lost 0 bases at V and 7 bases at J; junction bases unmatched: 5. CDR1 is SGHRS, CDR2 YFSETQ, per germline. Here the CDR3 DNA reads TGCGCCAGCAGCTTGGCTTCCGGACTAGCGGGAAATGAGCAGTTCTTC. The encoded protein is CASSLASGLAGNEQFF.

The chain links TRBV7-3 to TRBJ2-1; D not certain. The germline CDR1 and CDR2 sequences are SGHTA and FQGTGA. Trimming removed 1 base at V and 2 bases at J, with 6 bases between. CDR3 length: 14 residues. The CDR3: CASSLSLAYNEQFF. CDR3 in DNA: TGTGCCAGCAGCTTAAGTCTCGCCTACAATGAGCAGTTCTTC.

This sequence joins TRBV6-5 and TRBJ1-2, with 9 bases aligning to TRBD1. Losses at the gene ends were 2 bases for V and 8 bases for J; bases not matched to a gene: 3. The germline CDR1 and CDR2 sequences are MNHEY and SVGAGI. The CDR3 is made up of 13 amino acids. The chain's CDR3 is CASSYPDRGGYTF. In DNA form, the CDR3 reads TGTGCCAGCAGTTACCCGGACAGGGGAGGCTACACCTTC.

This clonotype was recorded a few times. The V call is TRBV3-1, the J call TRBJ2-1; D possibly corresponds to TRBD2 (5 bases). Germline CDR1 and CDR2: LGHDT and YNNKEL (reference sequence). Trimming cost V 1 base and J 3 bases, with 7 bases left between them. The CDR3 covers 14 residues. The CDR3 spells CASSQVSDYNEQFF. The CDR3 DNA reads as TGTGCCAGCAGCCAAGTTAGCGACTACAATGAGCAGTTCTTC.

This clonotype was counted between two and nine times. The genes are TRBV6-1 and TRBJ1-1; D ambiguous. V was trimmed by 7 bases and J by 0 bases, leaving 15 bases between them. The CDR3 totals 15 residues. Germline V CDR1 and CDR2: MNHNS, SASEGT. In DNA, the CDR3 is TGTGCCAGCAAAAGGCTGCCCTCGGTGAACACTGAAGCTTTCTTT. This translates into CASKRLPSVNTEAFF.

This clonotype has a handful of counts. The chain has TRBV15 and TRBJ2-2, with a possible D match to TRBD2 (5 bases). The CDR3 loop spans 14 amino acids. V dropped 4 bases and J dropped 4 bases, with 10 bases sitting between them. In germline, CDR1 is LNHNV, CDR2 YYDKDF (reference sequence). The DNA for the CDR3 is TGTGCCACCAGCAACCTAGCCGGCACCGGGGAGCTGTTTTTT. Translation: CATSNLAGTGELFF.

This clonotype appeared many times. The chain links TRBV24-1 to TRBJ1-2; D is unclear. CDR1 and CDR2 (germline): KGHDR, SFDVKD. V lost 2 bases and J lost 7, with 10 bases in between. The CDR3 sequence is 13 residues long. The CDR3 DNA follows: TGTGCCACCAGTGATTCCCTTGCTAGTGGCTACACCTTC. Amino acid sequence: CATSDSLASGYTF.

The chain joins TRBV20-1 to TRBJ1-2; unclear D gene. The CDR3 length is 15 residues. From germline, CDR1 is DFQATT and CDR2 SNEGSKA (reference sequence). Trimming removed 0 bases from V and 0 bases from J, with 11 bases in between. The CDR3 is CSARDPGGTNYGYTF. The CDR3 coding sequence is TGCAGTGCTAGAGATCCAGGAGGAACTAACTATGGCTACACCTTC.

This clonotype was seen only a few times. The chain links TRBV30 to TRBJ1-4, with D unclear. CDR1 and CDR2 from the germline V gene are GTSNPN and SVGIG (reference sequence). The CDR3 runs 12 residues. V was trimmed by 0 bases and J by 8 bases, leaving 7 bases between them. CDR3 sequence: CAWSVGWEKLFF. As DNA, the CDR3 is TGTGCCTGGAGTGTAGGCTGGGAAAAACTGTTTTTT.

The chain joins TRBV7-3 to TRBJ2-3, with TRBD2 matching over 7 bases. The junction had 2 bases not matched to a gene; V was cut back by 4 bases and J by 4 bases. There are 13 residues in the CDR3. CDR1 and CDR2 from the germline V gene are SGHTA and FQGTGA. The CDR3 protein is CASSSAGADTQYF. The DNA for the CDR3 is TGTGCCAGCAGCTCCGCGGGGGCAGATACGCAGTATTTT.

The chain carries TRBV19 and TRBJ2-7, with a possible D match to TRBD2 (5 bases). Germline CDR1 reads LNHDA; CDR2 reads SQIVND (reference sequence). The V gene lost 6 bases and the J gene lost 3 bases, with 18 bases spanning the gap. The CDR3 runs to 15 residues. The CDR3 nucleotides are TGTGCCAGTAGCAGTGGGCTAGCCCAAGGCTACGAGCAGTACTTC. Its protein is CASSSGLAQGYEQYF.

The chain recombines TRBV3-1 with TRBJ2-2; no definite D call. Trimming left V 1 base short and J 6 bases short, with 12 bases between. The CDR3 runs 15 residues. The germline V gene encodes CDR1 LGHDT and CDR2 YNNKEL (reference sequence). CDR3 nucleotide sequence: TGTGCCAGCAGCCAAGTCAAGGTTGGGGCCGGGGAGCTGTTTTTT. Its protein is CASSQVKVGAGELFF.

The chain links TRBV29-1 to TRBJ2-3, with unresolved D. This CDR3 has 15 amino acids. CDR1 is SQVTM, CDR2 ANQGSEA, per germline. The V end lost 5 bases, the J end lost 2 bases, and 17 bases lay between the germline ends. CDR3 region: CSVIPDQLPTDTQYF. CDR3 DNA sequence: TGCAGCGTTATCCCGGACCAATTACCCACAGATACGCAGTATTTT.

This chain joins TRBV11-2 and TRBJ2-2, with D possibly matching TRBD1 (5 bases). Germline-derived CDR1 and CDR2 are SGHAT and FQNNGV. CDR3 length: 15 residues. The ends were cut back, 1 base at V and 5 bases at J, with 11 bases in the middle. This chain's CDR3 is CASSLGLRDTGELFF. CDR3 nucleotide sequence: TGTGCCAGCAGCTTAGGACTCAGGGATACCGGGGAGCTGTTTTTT.

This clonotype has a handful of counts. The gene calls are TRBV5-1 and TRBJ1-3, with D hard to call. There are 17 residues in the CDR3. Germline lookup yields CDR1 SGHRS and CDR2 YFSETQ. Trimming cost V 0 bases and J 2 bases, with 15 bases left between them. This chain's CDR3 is CASSLGGLIPAGNTIYF. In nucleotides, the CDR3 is TGCGCCAGCAGCTTGGGAGGACTCATACCCGCTGGAAACACCATATATTTT.

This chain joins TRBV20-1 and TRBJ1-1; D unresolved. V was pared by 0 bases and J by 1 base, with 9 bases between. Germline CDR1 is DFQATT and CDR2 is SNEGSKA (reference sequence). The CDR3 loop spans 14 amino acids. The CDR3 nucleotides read TGCAGTGCTAGAGATTCCCGGGAGAACACTGAAGCTTTCTTT. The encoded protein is CSARDSRENTEAFF.

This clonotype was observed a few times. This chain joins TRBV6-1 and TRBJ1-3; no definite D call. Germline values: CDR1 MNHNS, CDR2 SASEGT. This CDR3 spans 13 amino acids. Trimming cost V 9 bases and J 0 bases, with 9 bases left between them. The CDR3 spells CASGTFSGNTIYF. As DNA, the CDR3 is TGTGCCAGTGGCACCTTCTCTGGAAACACCATATATTTT.

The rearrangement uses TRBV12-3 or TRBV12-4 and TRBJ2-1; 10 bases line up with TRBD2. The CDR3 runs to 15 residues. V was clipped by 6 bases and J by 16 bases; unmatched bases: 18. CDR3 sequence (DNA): TGTGCCAGCAGCCCCTCAAGCGGGAGGGCCAGAGTTGGATTCTTC. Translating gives CASSPSSGRARVGFF.

The CDR3: CASSPKPTGSDGYTF. CDR3 DNA: TGTGCCAGCTCACCTAAGCCGACAGGAAGCGATGGCTACACCTTC. V is TRBV18 and J is TRBJ1-2; TRBD1 is a possible D gene (6 bases). V was pared by 3 bases and J by 6 bases, with 17 bases between. The V gene's germline CDR1 is KGHSH and CDR2 LQKENI. This CDR3 comprises 15 residues.

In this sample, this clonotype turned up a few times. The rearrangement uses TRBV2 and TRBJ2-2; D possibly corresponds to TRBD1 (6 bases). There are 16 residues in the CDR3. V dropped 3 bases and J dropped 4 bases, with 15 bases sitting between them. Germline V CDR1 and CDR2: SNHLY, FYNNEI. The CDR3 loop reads CASSDPHRAPTGELFF. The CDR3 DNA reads TGTGCCAGCAGTGATCCCCACAGGGCCCCCACCGGGGAGCTGTTTTTT.